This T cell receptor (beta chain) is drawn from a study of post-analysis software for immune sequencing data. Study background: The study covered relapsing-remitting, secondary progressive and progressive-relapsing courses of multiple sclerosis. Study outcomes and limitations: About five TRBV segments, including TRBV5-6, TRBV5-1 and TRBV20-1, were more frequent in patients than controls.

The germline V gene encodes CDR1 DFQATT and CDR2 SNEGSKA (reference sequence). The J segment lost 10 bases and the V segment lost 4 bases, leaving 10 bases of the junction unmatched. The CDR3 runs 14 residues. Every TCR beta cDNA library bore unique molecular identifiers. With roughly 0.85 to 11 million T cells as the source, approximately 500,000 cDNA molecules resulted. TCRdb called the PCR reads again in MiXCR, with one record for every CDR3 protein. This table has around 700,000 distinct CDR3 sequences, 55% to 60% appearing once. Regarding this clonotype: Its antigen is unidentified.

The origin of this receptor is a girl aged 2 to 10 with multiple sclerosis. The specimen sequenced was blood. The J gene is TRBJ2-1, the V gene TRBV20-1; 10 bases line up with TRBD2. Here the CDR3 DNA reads TGCAGTGCTATTCGGGCTAGCGGGAGTAACGAGCAGTTCTTC. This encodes CSAIRASGSNEQFF.